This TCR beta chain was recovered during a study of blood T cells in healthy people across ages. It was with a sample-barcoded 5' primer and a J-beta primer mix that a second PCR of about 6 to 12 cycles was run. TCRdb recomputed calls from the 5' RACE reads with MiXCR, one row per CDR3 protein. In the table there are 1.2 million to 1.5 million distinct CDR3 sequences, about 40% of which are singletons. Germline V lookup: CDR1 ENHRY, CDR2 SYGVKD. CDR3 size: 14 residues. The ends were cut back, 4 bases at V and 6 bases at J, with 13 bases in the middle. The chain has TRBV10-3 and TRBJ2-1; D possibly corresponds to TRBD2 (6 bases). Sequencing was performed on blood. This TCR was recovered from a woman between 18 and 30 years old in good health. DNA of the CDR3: TGTGCCATCAGTGGGCCCCGGACTATCAATGAGCAGTTCTTC. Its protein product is CAISGPRTINEQFF.